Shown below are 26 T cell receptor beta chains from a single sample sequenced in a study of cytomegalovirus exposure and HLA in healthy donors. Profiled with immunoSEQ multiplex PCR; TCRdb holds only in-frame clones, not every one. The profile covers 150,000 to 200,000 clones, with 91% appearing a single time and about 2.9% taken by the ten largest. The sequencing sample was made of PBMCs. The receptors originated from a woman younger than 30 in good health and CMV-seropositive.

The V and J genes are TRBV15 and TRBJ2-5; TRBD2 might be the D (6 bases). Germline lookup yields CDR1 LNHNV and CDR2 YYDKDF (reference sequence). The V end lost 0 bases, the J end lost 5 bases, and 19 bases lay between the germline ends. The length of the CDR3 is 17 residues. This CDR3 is CATSRDPRGTQTETQYF. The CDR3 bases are TGTGCCACCAGCAGAGATCCTCGAGGGACTCAGACGGAGACCCAGTACTTC.

CDR3 in amino acids: CASSLTANTGELFF. The CDR3 bases are TGTGCCAGCAGCTTAACGGCGAACACCGGGGAGCTGTTTTTT. The chain uses TRBV7-9 and TRBJ2-2, with D uncertain. Germline-derived CDR1 and CDR2 are SEHNR and FQNEAQ (reference sequence). The CDR3 has 14 residues. The ends were cut back, 2 bases at V and 0 bases at J, with 4 bases in the middle.

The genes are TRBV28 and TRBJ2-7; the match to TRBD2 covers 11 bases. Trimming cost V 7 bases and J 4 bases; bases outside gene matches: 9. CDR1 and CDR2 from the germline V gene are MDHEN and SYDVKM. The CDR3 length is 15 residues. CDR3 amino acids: CASTKGGLADYEQYF. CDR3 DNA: TGTGCCAGCACCAAAGGGGGACTAGCGGATTACGAGCAGTACTTC.

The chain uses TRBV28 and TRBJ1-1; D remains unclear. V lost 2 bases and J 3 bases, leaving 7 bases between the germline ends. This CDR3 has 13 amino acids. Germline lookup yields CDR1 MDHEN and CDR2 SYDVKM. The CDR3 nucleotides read TGTGCCAGCAGTTTACTAGGAGACACTGAAGCTTTCTTT. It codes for CASSLLGDTEAFF.

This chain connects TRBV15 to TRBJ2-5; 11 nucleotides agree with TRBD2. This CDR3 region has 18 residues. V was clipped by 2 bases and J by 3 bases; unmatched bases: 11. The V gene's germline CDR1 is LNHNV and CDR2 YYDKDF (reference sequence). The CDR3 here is CATSRSLGSSGGKETQYF. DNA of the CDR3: TGTGCCACCAGCAGATCTCTCGGGTCTAGCGGGGGGAAAGAGACCCAGTACTTC.

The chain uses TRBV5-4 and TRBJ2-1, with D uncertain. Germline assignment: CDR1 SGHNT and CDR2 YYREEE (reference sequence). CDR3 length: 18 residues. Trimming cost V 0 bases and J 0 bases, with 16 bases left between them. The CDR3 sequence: CASSLELGGNPSYNEQFF. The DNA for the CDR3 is TGTGCCAGCAGCTTGGAGCTCGGCGGAAACCCCTCCTACAATGAGCAGTTCTTC.

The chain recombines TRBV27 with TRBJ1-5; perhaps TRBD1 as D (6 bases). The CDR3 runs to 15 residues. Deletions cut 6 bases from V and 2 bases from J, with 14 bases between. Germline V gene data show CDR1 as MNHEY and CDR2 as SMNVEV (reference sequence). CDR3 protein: CASRPGVMGNQPQHF. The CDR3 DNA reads TGTGCCAGCAGACCAGGGGTAATGGGCAATCAGCCCCAGCATTTT.

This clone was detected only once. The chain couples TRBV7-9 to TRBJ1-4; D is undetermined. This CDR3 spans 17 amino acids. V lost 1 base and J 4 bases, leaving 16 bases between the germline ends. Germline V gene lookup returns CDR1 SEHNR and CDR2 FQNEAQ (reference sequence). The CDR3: CASSLGAGVVFNEKLFF. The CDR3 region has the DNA TGTGCCAGCAGCTTAGGAGCCGGGGTCGTATTTAATGAAAAACTGTTTTTT.

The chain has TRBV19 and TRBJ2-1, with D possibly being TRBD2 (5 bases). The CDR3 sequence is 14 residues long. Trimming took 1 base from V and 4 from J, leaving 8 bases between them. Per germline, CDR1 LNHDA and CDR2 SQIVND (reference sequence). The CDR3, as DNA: TGTGCCAGTAGTATAGGAGACTATTACAATGAGCAGTTCTTC. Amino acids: CASSIGDYYNEQFF.

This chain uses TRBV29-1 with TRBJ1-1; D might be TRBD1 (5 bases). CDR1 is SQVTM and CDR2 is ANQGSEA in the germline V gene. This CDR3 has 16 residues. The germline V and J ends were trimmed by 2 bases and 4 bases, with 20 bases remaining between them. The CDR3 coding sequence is TGCAGCGTTGAAACCAACCTGGGAGGGGATAGCACTGAAGCTTTCTTT. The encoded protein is CSVETNLGGDSTEAFF.

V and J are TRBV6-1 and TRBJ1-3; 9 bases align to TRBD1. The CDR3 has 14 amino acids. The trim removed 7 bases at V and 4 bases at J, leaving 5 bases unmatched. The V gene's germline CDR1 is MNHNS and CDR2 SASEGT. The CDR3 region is CASIPDRGGNTIYF. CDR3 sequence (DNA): TGTGCCAGCATTCCGGACAGGGGAGGAAACACCATATATTTT.

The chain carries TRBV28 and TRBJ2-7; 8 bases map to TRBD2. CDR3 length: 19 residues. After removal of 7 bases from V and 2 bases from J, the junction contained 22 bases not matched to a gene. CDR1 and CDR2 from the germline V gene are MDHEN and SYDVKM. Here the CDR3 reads CASTPWPGGGNNAPYEQYF. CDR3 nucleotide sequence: TGTGCCAGCACCCCTTGGCCCGGGGGGGGGAATAATGCCCCCTACGAGCAGTACTTC.

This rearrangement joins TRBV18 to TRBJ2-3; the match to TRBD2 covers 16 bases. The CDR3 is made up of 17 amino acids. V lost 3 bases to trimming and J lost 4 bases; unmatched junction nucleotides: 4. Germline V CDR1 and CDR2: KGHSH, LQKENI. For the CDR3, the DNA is TGTGCCAGCTCACCGGGACTAGCGGGGGGGTCGGCAGATACGCAGTATTTT. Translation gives CASSPGLAGGSADTQYF.

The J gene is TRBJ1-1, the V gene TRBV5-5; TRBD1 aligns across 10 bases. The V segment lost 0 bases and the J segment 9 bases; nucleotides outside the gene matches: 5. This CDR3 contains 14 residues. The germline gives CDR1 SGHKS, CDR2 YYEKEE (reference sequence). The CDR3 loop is CASSLEDRGLKAFF. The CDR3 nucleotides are TGTGCCAGCAGCTTGGAGGACAGGGGGTTAAAAGCTTTCTTT.

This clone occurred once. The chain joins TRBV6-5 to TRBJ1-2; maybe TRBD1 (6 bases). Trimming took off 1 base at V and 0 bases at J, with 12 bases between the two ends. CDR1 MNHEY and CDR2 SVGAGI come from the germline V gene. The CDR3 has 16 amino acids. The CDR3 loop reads CASSYWGRIANYGYTF. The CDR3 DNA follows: TGTGCCAGCAGTTACTGGGGGCGAATAGCTAACTATGGCTACACCTTC.

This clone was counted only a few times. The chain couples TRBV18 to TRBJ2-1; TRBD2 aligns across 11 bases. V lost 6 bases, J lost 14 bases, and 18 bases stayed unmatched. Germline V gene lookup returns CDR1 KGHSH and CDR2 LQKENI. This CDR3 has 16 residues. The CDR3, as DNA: TGTGCCAGCTCCCCGGCCGGGACTAGCGGTAAAGATTCAAAGTTCTTC. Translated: CASSPAGTSGKDSKFF. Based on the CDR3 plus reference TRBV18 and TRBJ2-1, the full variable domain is NAGVMQNPRHLVRRRGQEARLRCSPMKGHSHVYWYRQLPEEGLKFMVYLQKENIIDESGMPKERFSAEFPKEGPSILRIQQVVRGDSAAYFCASSPAGTSGKDSKFFGPGTRLTVL.

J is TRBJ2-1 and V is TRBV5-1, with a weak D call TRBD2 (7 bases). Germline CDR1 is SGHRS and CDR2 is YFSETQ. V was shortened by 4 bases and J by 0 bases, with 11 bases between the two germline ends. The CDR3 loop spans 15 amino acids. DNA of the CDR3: TGCGCCAGCAGCGGGGCGGGGGCCTCCTACAATGAGCAGTTCTTC. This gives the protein CASSGAGASYNEQFF.

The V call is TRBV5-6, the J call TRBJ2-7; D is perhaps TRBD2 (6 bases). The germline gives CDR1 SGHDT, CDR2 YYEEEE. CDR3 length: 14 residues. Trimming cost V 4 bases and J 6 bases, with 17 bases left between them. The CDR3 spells CASSLGGLRGEQYF. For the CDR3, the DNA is TGTGCCAGCAGCCTGGGGGGACTCCGGGGCGAGCAGTACTTC.

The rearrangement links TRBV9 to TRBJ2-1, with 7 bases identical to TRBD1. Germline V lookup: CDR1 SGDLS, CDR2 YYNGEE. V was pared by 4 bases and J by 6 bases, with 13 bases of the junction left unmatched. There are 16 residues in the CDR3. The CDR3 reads CASSILQGGVGNEQFF. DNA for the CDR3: TGTGCCAGCAGCATCTTACAAGGGGGCGTTGGCAATGAGCAGTTCTTC. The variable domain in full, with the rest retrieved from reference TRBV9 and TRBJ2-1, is DSGVTQTPKHLITATGQRVTLRCSPRSGDLSVYWYQQSLDQGLQFLIQYYNGEERAKGNILERFSAQQFPDLHSELNLSSLELGDSALYFCASSILQGGVGNEQFFGPGTRLTVL.

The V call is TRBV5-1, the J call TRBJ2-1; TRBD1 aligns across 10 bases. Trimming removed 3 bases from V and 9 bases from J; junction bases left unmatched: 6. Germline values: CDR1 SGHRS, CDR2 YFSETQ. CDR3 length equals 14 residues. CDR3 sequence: CASSYRTGGGEQFF. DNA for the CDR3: TGCGCCAGCAGCTATCGGACAGGGGGAGGTGAGCAGTTCTTC.

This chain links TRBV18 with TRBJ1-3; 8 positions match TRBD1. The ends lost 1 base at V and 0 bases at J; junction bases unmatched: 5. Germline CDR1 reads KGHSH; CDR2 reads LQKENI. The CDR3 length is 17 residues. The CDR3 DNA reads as TGTGCCAGCTCACCACAGAGGACAGGGCCCTCTGGAAACACCATATATTTT. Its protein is CASSPQRTGPSGNTIYF.

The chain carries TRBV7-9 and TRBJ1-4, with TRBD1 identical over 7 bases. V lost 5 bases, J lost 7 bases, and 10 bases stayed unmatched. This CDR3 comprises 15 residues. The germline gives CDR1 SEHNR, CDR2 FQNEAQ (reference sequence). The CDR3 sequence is CASSREGAAAEKLFF. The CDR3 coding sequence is TGTGCCAGCAGCCGAGAGGGGGCAGCGGCTGAAAAACTGTTTTTT.

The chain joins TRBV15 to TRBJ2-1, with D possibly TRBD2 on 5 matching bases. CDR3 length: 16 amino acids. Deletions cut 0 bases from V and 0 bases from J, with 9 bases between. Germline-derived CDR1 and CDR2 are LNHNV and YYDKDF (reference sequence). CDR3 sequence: CATSRDWESSYNEQFF. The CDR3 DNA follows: TGTGCCACCAGCAGAGATTGGGAGAGCTCCTACAATGAGCAGTTCTTC.

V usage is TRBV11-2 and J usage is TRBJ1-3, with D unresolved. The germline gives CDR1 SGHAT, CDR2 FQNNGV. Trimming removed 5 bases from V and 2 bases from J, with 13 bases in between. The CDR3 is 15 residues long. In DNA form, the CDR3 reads TGTGCCAGCAGCCCCCCTGGGCTGGCTGGAAACACCATATATTTT. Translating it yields CASSPPGLAGNTIYF.

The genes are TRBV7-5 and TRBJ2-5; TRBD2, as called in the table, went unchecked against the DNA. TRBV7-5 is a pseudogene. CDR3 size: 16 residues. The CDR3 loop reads CVRSLGLAGSMETQYF. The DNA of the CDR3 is TGTGTCAGAAGCTTGGGACTAGCGGGGAGTATGGAGACCCAGTACTTC.

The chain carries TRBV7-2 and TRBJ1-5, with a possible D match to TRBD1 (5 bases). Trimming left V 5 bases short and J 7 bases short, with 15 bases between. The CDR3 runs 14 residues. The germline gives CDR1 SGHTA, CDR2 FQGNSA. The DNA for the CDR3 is TGTGCCAGCAGCCCCCGGAGGGGCCACCAGCCCCAGCATTTT. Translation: CASSPRRGHQPQHF. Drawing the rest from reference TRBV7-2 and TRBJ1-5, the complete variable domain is GAGVSQSPSNKVTEKGKDVELRCDPISGHTALYWYRQSLGQGLEFLIYFQGNSAPDKSGLPSDRFSAERTGGSVSTLTIQRTQQEDSAVYLCASSPRRGHQPQHFGDGTRLSIL.